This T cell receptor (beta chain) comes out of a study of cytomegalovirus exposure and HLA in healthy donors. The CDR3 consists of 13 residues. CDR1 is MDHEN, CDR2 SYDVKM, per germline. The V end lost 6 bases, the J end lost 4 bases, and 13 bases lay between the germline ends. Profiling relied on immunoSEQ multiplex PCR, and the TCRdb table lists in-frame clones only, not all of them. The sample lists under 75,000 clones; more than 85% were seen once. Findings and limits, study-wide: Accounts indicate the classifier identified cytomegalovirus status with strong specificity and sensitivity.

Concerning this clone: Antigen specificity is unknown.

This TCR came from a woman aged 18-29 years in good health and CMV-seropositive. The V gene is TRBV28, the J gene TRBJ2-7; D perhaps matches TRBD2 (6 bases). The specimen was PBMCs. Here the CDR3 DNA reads TGTGCCAGCAGGAGGGACTTAAATTACGAGCAGTACTTC. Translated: CASRRDLNYEQYF.